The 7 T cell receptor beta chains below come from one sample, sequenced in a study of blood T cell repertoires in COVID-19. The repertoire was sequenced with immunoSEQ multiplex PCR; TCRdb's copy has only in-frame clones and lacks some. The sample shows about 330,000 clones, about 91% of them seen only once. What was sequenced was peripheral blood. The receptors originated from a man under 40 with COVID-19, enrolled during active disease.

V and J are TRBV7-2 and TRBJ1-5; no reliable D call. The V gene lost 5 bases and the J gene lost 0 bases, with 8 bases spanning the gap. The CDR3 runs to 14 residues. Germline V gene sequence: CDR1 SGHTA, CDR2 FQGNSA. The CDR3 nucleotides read TGTGCCAGCAGCGCGAGGTATAGCAATCAGCCCCAGCATTTT. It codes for CASSARYSNQPQHF.

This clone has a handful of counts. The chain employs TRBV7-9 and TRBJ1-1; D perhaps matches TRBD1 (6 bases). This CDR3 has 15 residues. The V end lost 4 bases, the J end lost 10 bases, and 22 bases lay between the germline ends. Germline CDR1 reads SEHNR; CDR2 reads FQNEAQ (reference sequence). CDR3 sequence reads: CASSSSPDLGGGAFF. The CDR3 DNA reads TGTGCCAGCAGCTCATCACCCGACCTAGGGGGGGGAGCTTTCTTT. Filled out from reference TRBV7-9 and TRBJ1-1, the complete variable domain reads DTGVSQNPRHKITKRGQNVTFRCDPISEHNRLYWYRQTLGQGPEFLTYFQNEAQLEKSRLLSDRFSAERPKGSFSTLEIQRTEQGDSAMYLCASSSSPDLGGGAFFGQGTRLTVV.

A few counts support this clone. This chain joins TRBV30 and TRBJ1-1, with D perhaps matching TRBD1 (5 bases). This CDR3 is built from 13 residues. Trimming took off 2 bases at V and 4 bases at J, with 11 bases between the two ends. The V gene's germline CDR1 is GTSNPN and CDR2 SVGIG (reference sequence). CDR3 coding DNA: TGTGCCTGGAGTCGTCAGGGAAGCACTGAAGCTTTCTTT. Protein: CAWSRQGSTEAFF.

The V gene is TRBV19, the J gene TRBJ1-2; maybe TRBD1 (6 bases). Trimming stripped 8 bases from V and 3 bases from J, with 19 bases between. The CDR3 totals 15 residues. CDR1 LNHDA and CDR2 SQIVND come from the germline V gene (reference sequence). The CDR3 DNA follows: TGTGCCAGTCACGGCAGGGGAACGTTTGACTATGGCTACACCTTC. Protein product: CASHGRGTFDYGYTF.

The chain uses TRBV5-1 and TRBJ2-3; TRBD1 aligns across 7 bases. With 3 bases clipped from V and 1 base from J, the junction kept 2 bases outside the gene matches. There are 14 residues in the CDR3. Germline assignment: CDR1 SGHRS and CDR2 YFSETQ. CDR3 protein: CASSYGQGTDTQYF. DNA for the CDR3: TGCGCCAGCAGCTATGGACAGGGCACAGATACGCAGTATTTT.

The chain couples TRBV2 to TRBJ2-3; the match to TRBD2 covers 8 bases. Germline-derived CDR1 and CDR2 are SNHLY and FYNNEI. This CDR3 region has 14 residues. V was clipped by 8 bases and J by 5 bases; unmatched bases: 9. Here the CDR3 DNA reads TGTGCCAGCGGTATAAGCGGGAGTGGAGATACGCAGTATTTT. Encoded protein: CASGISGSGDTQYF.

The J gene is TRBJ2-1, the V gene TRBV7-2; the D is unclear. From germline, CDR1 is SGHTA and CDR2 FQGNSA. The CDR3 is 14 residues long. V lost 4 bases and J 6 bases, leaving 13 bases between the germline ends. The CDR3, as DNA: TGTGCCAGCAGCTCCAGGCCGTCACCCAATGAGCAGTTCTTC. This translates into CASSSRPSPNEQFF. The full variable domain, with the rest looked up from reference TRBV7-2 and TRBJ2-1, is GAGVSQSPSNKVTEKGKDVELRCDPISGHTALYWYRQSLGQGLEFLIYFQGNSAPDKSGLPSDRFSAERTGGSVSTLTIQRTQQEDSAVYLCASSSRPSPNEQFFGPGTRLTVL.